One and the same sample provided the 7 T cell receptor beta chains below, sequenced in a study of blood T cell repertoires in COVID-19. Sequencing used immunoSEQ multiplex PCR; TCRdb keeps in-frame clones, though not all of them. The repertoire holds 250,000 to 300,000 clones, with approximately 86% as singletons. Source material: peripheral blood. Receptors were obtained from a man younger than 30 with active or convalescent COVID-19.

The rearrangement joins TRBV19 to TRBJ2-7; 8 nucleotides agree with TRBD1. With V trimmed by 3 bases and J by 2 bases, 6 bases remained unmatched. The CDR3 totals 15 residues. Germline assignment: CDR1 LNHDA and CDR2 SQIVND (reference sequence). CDR3 DNA sequence: TGTGCCAGTAGTATGATCGGACAGGGCCCCTACGAGCAGTACTTC. Translating gives CASSMIGQGPYEQYF.

The V call is TRBV15, the J call TRBJ2-7, with 8 positions matching TRBD1. The trim removed 9 bases at V and 3 bases at J, leaving 10 bases unmatched. CDR3 length equals 14 residues. CDR1 and CDR2 from the germline V gene are LNHNV and YYDKDF (reference sequence). This CDR3 reads CATPGDRPDYEQYF. The CDR3 bases are TGTGCCACGCCTGGGGACAGGCCAGACTACGAGCAGTACTTC. The variable domain in full, completed from reference TRBV15 and TRBJ2-7, reads DAMVIQNPRYQVTQFGKPVTLSCSQTLNHNVMYWYQQKSSQAPKLLFHYYDKDFNNEADTPDNFQSRRPNTSFCFLDIRSPGLGDTAMYLCATPGDRPDYEQYFGPGTRLTVT.

The chain joins TRBV7-3 to TRBJ2-3; 11 bases fit TRBD2. The CDR3 is 16 amino acids. V shed 2 bases and J 6 bases; nucleotides not matched to a gene: 7. Germline assignment: CDR1 SGHTA and CDR2 FQGTGA. The CDR3 here is CASSLGVAGGPDTQYF. CDR3 bases: TGTGCCAGCAGCTTAGGAGTAGCGGGGGGGCCGGATACGCAGTATTTT.

About this clone itself: Other DNA variants within this sample encode the same CDR3. The chain carries TRBV19 and TRBJ2-7, with D perhaps matching TRBD1 (6 bases). CDR3 length: 13 amino acids. Germline CDR1 reads LNHDA; CDR2 reads SQIVND (reference sequence). Trimming removed 4 bases from V and 1 base from J, with 8 bases in between. The CDR3, as DNA: TGTGCCAGTAGTAGGCAGGGGTCCTACGAGCAGTACTTC. Encoded protein: CASSRQGSYEQYF.

A single count supports this clone. The chain carries TRBV7-2 and TRBJ2-3, with 13 bases aligning to TRBD2. CDR3 length: 19 amino acids. The ends lost 5 bases at V and 0 bases at J; junction bases unmatched: 11. CDR1 is SGHTA and CDR2 is FQGNSA in the germline V gene. CDR3: CASSKRTSGRGASTDTQYF. CDR3 nucleotide sequence: TGTGCCAGCAGCAAACGGACTAGCGGGAGAGGGGCTAGCACAGATACGCAGTATTTT.

The chain employs TRBV11-2 and TRBJ2-1; a possible D gene is TRBD1 (6 bases). CDR3 length: 13 residues. Germline V gene lookup returns CDR1 SGHAT and CDR2 FQNNGV. V lost 5 bases and J lost 5, with 10 bases in between. As DNA, the CDR3 is TGTGCCAGCAGCCTGGGACATAACAATGAGCAGTTCTTC. Translated, it gives CASSLGHNNEQFF.

This rearrangement joins TRBV10-3 to TRBJ1-5; D gene ambiguous. Germline CDR1 is ENHRY and CDR2 is SYGVKD. V was shortened by 6 bases and J by 4 bases, with 7 bases between the two germline ends. The CDR3 has 12 residues. The CDR3 DNA is TGTGCCATCAGGGGCGATAATCAGCCCCAGCATTTT. Translation gives CAIRGDNQPQHF.